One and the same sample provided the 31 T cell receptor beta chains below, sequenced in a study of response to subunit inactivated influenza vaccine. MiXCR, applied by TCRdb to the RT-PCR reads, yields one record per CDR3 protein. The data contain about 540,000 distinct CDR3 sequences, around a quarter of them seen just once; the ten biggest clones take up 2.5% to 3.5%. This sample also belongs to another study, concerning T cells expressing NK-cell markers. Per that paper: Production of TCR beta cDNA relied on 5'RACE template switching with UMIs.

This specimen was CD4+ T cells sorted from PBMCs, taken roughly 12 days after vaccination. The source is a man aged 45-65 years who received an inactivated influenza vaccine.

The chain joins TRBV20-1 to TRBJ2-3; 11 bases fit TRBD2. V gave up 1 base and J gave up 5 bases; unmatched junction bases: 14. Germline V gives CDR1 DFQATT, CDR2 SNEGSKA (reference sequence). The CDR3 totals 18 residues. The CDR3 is CSARGFSGRAVFVDTQYF. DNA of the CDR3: TGCAGTGCTAGAGGTTTTAGCGGGAGGGCCGTGTTCGTAGATACGCAGTATTTT.

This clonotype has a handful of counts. CDR3 in DNA: TGTGCCAGCAGACGGGCCGGGACGGCAACCTACAATGAGCAGTTCTTC. Residues: CASRRAGTATYNEQFF. The rearrangement links TRBV6-2 or TRBV6-3 to TRBJ2-1; D may correspond to TRBD1 or TRBD2 (5 bases each). The CDR3 consists of 16 residues. V lost 6 bases, J lost 2 bases, and 17 bases lay in between. Germline V gene sequence: CDR1 MNHEY, CDR2 SVGEGT.

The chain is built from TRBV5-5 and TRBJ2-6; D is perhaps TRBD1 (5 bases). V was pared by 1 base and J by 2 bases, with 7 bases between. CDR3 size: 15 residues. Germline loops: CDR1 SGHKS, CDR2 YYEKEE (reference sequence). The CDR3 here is CASSLLGAGANVLTF. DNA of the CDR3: TGTGCCAGCAGCTTGTTAGGGGCTGGGGCCAACGTCCTGACTTTC.

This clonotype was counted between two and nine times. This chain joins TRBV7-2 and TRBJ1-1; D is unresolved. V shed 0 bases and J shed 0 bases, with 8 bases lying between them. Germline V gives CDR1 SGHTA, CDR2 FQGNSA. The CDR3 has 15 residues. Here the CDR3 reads CASSLAMTMNTEAFF. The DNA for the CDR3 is TGTGCCAGCAGCTTAGCTATGACCATGAACACTGAAGCTTTCTTT.

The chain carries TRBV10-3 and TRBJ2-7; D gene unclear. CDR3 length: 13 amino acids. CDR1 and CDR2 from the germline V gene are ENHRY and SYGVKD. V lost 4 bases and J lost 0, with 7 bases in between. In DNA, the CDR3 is TGTGCCATCAGTGTCCACAGCTCCTACGAGCAGTACTTC. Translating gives CAISVHSSYEQYF.

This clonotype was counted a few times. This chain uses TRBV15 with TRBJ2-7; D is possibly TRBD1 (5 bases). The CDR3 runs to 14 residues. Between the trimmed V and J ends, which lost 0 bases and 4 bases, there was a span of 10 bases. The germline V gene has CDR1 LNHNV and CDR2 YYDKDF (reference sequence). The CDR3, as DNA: TGTGCCACCAGCAGAGATCACAGGTATTACGAGCAGTACTTC. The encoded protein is CATSRDHRYYEQYF.

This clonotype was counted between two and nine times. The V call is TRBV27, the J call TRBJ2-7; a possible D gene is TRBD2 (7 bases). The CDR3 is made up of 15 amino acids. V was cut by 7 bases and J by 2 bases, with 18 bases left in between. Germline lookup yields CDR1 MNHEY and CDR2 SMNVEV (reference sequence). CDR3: CASKSGGQRTYEQYF. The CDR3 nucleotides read TGTGCCAGCAAATCGGGAGGACAGCGGACCTACGAGCAGTACTTC.

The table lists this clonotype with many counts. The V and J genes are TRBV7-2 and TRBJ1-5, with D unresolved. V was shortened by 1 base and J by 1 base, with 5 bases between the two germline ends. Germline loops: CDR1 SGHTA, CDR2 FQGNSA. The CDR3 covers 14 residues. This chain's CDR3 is CASSLDLSNQPQHF. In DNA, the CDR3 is TGTGCCAGCAGCTTAGACTTGAGCAATCAGCCCCAGCATTTT.

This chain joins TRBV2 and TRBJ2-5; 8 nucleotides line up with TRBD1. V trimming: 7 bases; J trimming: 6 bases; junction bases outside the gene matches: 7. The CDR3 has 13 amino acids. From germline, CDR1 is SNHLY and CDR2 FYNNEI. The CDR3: CASNHGQGKTQYF. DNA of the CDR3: TGTGCCAGCAACCACGGACAGGGCAAGACCCAGTACTTC. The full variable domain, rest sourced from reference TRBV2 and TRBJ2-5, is EPEVTQTPSHQVTQMGQEVILRCVPISNHLYFYWYRQILGQKVEFLVSFYNNEISEKSEIFDDQFSVERPDGSNFTLKIRSTKLEDSAMYFCASNHGQGKTQYFGPGTRLLVL.

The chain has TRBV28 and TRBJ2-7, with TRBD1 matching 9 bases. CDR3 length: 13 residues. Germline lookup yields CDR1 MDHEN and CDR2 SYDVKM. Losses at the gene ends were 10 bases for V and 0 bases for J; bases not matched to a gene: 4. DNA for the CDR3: TGTGCCATCGACAGGGGGAGCTCCTACGAGCAGTACTTC. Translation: CAIDRGSSYEQYF.

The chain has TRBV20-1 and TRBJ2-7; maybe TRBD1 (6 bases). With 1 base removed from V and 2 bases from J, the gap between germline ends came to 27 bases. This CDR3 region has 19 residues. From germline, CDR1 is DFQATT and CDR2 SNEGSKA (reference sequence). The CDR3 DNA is TGCAGTGCTAGAGCCCGGGCCAGGGGCATCCTAACCGACACCTACGAGCAGTACTTC. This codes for CSARARARGILTDTYEQYF.

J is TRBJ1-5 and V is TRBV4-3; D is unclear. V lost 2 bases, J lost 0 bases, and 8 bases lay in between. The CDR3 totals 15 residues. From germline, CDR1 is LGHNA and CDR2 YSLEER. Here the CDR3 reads CASSQSGASNQPQHF. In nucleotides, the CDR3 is TGCGCCAGCAGCCAATCGGGAGCTAGCAATCAGCCCCAGCATTTT.

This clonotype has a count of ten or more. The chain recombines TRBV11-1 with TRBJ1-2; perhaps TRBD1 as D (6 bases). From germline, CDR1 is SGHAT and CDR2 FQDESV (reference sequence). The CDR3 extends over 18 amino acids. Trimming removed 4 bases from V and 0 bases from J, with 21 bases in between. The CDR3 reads CASSSYPIRTATNYGYTF. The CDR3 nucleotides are TGTGCCAGCAGCTCATATCCCATTAGGACAGCTACTAACTATGGCTACACCTTC.

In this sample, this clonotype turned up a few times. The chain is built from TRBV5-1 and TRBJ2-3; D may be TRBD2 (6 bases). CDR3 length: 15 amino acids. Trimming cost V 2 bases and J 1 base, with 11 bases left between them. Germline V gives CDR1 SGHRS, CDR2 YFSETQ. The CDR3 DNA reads TGCGCCAGCAGCTTCCGTAGGAGGGGCACAGATACGCAGTATTTT. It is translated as CASSFRRRGTDTQYF.

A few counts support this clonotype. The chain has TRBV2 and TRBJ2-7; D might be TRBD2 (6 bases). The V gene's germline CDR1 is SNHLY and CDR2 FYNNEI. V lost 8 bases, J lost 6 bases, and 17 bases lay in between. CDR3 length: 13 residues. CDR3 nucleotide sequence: TGTGCCAGCGCGCGGCGGGATCGGGGCGAGCAGTACTTC. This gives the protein CASARRDRGEQYF.

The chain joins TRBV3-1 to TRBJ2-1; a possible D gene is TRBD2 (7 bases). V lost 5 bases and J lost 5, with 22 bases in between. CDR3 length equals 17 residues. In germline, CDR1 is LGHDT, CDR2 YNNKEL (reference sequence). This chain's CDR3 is CASSSRGGGRQDNEQFF. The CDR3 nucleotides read TGTGCCAGCAGCTCAAGGGGGGGAGGACGACAAGACAATGAGCAGTTCTTC.

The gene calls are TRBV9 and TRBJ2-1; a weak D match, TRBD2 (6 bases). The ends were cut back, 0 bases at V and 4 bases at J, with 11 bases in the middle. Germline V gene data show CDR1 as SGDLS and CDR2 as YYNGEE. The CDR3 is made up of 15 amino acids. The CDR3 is CASSVDPSEYNEQFF. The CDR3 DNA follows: TGTGCCAGCAGCGTAGATCCTAGCGAGTACAATGAGCAGTTCTTC.

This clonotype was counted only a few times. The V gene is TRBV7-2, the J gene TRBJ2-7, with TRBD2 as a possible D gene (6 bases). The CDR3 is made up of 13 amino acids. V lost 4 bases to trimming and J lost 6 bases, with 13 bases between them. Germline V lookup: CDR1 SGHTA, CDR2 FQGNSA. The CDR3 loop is CASSSIGGFEQYF. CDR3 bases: TGTGCCAGCAGCTCGATCGGAGGGTTCGAGCAGTACTTC. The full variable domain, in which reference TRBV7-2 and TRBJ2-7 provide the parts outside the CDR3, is GAGVSQSPSNKVTEKGKDVELRCDPISGHTALYWYRQSLGQGLEFLIYFQGNSAPDKSGLPSDRFSAERTGGSVSTLTIQRTQQEDSAVYLCASSSIGGFEQYFGPGTRLTVT.

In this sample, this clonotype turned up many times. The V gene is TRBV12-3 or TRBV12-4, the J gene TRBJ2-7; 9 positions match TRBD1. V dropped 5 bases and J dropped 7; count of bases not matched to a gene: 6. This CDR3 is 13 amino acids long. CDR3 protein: CASSGTGRWEQYF. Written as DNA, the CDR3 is TGTGCCAGCAGTGGGACAGGGAGATGGGAGCAGTACTTC.

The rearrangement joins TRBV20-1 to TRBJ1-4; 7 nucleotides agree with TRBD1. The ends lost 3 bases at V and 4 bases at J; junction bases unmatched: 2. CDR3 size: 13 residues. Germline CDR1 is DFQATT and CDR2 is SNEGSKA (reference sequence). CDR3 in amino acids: CSARTGSNEKLFF. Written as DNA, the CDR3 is TGCAGTGCTAGGACAGGGAGTAATGAAAAACTGTTTTTT.

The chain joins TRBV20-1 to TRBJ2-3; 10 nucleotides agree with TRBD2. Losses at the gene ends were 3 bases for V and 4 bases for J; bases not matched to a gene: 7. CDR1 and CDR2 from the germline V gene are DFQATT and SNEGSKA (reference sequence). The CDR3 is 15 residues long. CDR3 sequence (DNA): TGCAGTGCTAGCCCGAGCGGGGGGGTGGCAGATACGCAGTATTTT. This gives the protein CSASPSGGVADTQYF.

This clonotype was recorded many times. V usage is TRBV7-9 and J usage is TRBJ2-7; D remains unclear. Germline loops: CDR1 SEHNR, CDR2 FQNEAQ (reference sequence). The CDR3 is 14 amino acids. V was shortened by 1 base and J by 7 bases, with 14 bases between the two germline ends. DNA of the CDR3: TGTGCCAGCAGCTTAGAAGGCGGCCCCGGGGAGCAGTACTTC. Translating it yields CASSLEGGPGEQYF.

The CDR3 spells CASSPSRGGAYNEQFF. CDR3 nucleotides: TGTGCCAGCAGCCCCTCGCGGGGGGGCGCTTACAATGAGCAGTTCTTC. The V call is TRBV7-9, the J call TRBJ2-1; 9 nucleotides agree with TRBD2. The V segment lost 5 bases and the J segment 4 bases; nucleotides outside the gene matches: 9. CDR1 and CDR2 (germline): SEHNR, FQNEAQ (reference sequence). This CDR3 has 16 amino acids.

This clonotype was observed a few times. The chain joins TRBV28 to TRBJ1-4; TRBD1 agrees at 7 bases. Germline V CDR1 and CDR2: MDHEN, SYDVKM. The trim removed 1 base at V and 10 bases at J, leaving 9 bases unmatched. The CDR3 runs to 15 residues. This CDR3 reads CASSLLGGARGKLFF. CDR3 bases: TGTGCCAGCAGTTTATTAGGGGGCGCGAGGGGAAAACTGTTTTTT.

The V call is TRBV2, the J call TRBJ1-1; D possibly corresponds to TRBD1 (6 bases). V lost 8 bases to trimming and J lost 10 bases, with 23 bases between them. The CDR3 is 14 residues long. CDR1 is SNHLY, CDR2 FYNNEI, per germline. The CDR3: CASREDRGKGGAFF. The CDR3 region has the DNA TGTGCCAGCCGGGAAGACCGGGGGAAAGGGGGAGCTTTCTTT.

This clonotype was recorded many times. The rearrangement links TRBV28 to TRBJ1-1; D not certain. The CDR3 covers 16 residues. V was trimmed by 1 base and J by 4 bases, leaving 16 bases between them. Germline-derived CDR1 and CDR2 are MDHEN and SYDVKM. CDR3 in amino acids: CASSLFVFGEGTEAFF. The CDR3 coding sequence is TGTGCCAGCAGTTTATTCGTTTTCGGGGAGGGCACTGAAGCTTTCTTT.

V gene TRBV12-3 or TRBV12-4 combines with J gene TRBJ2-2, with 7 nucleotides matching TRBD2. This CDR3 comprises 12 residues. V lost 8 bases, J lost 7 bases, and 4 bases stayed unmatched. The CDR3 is CASGGGIGELFF. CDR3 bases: TGTGCCAGCGGGGGGGGGATCGGGGAGCTGTTTTTT.

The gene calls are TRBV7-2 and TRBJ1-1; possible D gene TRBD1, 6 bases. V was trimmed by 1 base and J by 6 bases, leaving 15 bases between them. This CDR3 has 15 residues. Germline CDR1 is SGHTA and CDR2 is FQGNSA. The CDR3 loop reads CASSLGHRASSEAFF. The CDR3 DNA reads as TGTGCCAGCAGCTTAGGCCACAGGGCGAGCTCTGAAGCTTTCTTT.

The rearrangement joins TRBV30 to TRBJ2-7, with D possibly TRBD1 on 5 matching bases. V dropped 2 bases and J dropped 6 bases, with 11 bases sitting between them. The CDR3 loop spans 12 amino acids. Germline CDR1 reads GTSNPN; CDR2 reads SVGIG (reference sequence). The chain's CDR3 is CAWSYSRVEQYF. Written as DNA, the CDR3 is TGTGCCTGGAGTTACTCCAGGGTCGAGCAGTACTTC. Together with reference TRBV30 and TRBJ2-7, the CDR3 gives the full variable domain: SQTIHQWPATLVQPVGSPLSLECTVEGTSNPNLYWYRQAAGRGLQLLFYSVGIGQISSEVPQNLSASRPQDRQFILSSKKLLLSDSGFYLCAWSYSRVEQYFGPGTRLTVT.

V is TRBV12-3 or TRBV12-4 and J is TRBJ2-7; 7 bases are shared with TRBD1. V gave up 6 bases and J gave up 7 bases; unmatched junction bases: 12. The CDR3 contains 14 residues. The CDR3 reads CASSRQGILVEQYF. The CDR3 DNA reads TGTGCCAGCAGCCGACAGGGAATTTTGGTGGAGCAGTACTTC.

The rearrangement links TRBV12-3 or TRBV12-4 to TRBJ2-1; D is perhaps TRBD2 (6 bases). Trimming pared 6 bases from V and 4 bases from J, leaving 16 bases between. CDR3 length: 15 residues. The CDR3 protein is CASRPRRGEYNEQFF. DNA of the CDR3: TGTGCCAGCAGGCCTCGGAGGGGAGAGTACAATGAGCAGTTCTTC.